Listed here are 31 T cell receptor beta chains from one sample, sequenced in a study of PD-L1 blockade in urothelial cancer. Here immunoSEQ multiplex PCR was the method, and the copy in TCRdb shows in-frame clones only, minus some. The sample carries about 50,000 clones, around nine tenths recorded once. Time point in this sample: peripheral blood 6 weeks after treatment start. The sequencing here drew on PBMCs, taken around atezolizumab (anti-PD-L1) treatment. These receptors came from a man aged 55 to 70 with urothelial cancer.

Written as DNA, the CDR3 is TGCAGCGCCAGGGGGACAGGAAGCAATCAGCCCCAGCATTTT. Its translation is CSARGTGSNQPQHF. This chain uses TRBV29-1 with TRBJ1-5; 8 nucleotides match TRBD1. The length of the CDR3 is 14 residues. Germline V gene sequence: CDR1 SQVTM, CDR2 ANQGSEA. With 7 bases clipped from V and 1 base from J, the junction kept 6 bases outside the gene matches.

The J gene is TRBJ1-6, the V gene TRBV5-4; 8 bases are shared with TRBD1. V lost 4 bases and J lost 5; bases outside the gene matches: 5. Germline-derived CDR1 and CDR2 are SGHNT and YYREEE (reference sequence). CDR3 length equals 15 residues. The CDR3 DNA sequence: TGTGCCAGCAGCCTGGACAGGGAAAATAATTCACCCCTCCACTTT. This sequence encodes CASSLDRENNSPLHF.

The chain links TRBV10-2 to TRBJ2-5; 8 positions agree with TRBD1. CDR1 is WSHSY, CDR2 SAAADI, per germline. Germline trimming cut 5 bases from V and 6 bases from J; bases unmatched to any gene: 11. The CDR3 is 15 residues long. The CDR3 bases are TGCGCCAGCAGTCCCACCCAAACAGGGGGGCAGACCCAGTACTTC. Translating it yields CASSPTQTGGQTQYF.

This clone was recorded only once. V and J are TRBV29-1 and TRBJ2-5, with 10 bases fitting TRBD1. The trim removed 7 bases at V and 3 bases at J, leaving 8 bases unmatched. Germline V gives CDR1 SQVTM, CDR2 ANQGSEA. This CDR3 has 14 residues. CDR3 sequence (DNA): TGCAGCGCCGACCGGGACAGGGGTAAAGAGACCCAGTACTTC. This gives the protein CSADRDRGKETQYF.

The CDR3, as DNA: TGTGCCAGCAGAGCCGATCTGAGCTCCTACGAGCAGTACTTC. Protein product: CASRADLSSYEQYF. V gene TRBV6-6 combines with J gene TRBJ2-7; D is ambiguous. V lost 6 bases and J lost 0, with 12 bases in between. This CDR3 region has 14 residues. In germline, CDR1 is MNHNY, CDR2 SVGAGI (reference sequence).

This chain links TRBV6-5 with TRBJ1-2; TRBD1 might be the D (5 bases). This CDR3 spans 13 amino acids. Germline loops: CDR1 MNHEY, CDR2 SVGAGI. V was trimmed by 6 bases and J by 6 bases, leaving 14 bases between them. The CDR3: CASSKHGGNGYTF. The DNA of the CDR3 is TGTGCCAGCAGCAAACACGGGGGAAATGGCTACACCTTC.

CDR3 bases: TGTGCCAGCAGTTACTCGAGGAACACTGAAGCTTTCTTT. It encodes CASSYSRNTEAFF. The chain has TRBV6-5 and TRBJ1-1, with D uncertain. The germline gives CDR1 MNHEY, CDR2 SVGAGI. Trimming took off 0 bases at V and 1 base at J, with 3 bases between the two ends. This CDR3 has 13 amino acids.

V gene TRBV7-2 combines with J gene TRBJ2-7, with 12 positions matching TRBD2. The CDR3 contains 17 residues. V lost 2 bases, J lost 1 base, and 6 bases stayed unmatched. Germline V CDR1 and CDR2: SGHTA, FQGNSA. Here the CDR3 reads CASSLYLTSGGSYEQYF. CDR3 nucleotides: TGTGCCAGCAGCTTATACTTGACTAGCGGGGGATCCTACGAGCAGTACTTC. Combining the CDR3 with reference TRBV7-2 and TRBJ2-7 gives the whole variable domain GAGVSQSPSNKVTEKGKDVELRCDPISGHTALYWYRQSLGQGLEFLIYFQGNSAPDKSGLPSDRFSAERTGGSVSTLTIQRTQQEDSAVYLCASSLYLTSGGSYEQYFGPGTRLTVT.

This clone was detected only once. The gene calls are TRBV6-6 and TRBJ2-7, with a weak D call TRBD2 (5 bases). CDR1 and CDR2 from the germline V gene are MNHNY and SVGAGI (reference sequence). V lost 2 bases and J lost 3, with 14 bases in between. This CDR3 spans 15 amino acids. CDR3 nucleotide sequence: TGTGCCAGCAGTTACACGGGGATATCGTTCTACGAGCAGTACTTC. As protein: CASSYTGISFYEQYF.

The chain couples TRBV7-2 to TRBJ2-5; D is undetermined. The CDR3 loop spans 13 amino acids. The germline V and J ends were trimmed by 9 bases and 2 bases, with 13 bases remaining between them. Germline V gives CDR1 SGHTA, CDR2 FQGNSA. In DNA, the CDR3 is TGTGCCAGTCAAAGACAAAATCAAGAGACCCAGTACTTC. The encoded protein is CASQRQNQETQYF.

The chain joins TRBV29-1 to TRBJ1-4; D is possibly TRBD1 (5 bases). CDR1 and CDR2 from the germline V gene are SQVTM and ANQGSEA. This CDR3 is 14 amino acids long. Trimming took 5 bases from V and 7 from J, leaving 17 bases between them. This CDR3 is CSVNQGLEREKLFF. In DNA form, the CDR3 reads TGCAGCGTTAATCAGGGCTTGGAACGTGAAAAACTGTTTTTT.

The chain uses TRBV25-1 and TRBJ1-5; TRBD1 matches at 8 bases. The CDR3 runs 15 residues. CDR1 is MGHDK and CDR2 is SYGVNS in the germline V gene. J was trimmed by 3 bases and V by 4 bases; bases with no gene match: 5. CDR3 in amino acids: CASSGWTGNNQPQHF. CDR3 nucleotides: TGTGCCAGCAGTGGATGGACAGGGAACAATCAGCCCCAGCATTTT.

J is TRBJ2-3 and V is TRBV7-9; 10 bases line up with TRBD2. Trimming at V came to 4 bases and at J to 4 bases, leaving 5 bases not matched to a gene. CDR1 and CDR2 (germline): SEHNR, FQNEAQ (reference sequence). The CDR3 runs 15 residues. In nucleotides, the CDR3 is TGTGCCAGCAGCTCTAGCGGGAGTGGGGCAGATACGCAGTATTTT. Encoded protein: CASSSSGSGADTQYF. Full variable domain (rest looked up from reference TRBV7-9 and TRBJ2-3): DTGVSQNPRHKITKRGQNVTFRCDPISEHNRLYWYRQTLGQGPEFLTYFQNEAQLEKSRLLSDRFSAERPKGSFSTLEIQRTEQGDSAMYLCASSSSGSGADTQYFGPGTRLTVL.

The CDR3 nucleotides read TGTGCCACCAGCAGAGATAAGGGGGTCGCAGAGACCCAGTACTTC. Protein product: CATSRDKGVAETQYF. The chain is built from TRBV15 and TRBJ2-5; a possible D gene is TRBD1 (6 bases). V lost 0 bases to trimming and J lost 4 bases, with 12 bases between them. This CDR3 is built from 15 residues. CDR1 is LNHNV and CDR2 is YYDKDF in the germline V gene (reference sequence).

In its sample, this clone was seen a few times. This rearrangement joins TRBV15 to TRBJ2-7; 8 bases are shared with TRBD2. Germline V gives CDR1 LNHNV, CDR2 YYDKDF (reference sequence). This CDR3 comprises 16 residues. The J segment lost 2 bases and the V segment lost 3 bases, leaving 9 bases of the junction unmatched. Written as DNA, the CDR3 is TGTGCCACCAGCAGGGAAATCGCGGGACTAGCCTACGAGCAGTACTTC. It specifies CATSREIAGLAYEQYF.

The chain recombines TRBV2 with TRBJ2-2, with TRBD1 matching over 8 bases. Trimming removed 7 bases from V and 6 bases from J; junction bases left unmatched: 10. CDR3 length: 15 residues. Germline V gene lookup returns CDR1 SNHLY and CDR2 FYNNEI. The CDR3 here is CASTLQDRVAGELFF. CDR3 in DNA: TGTGCCAGCACCCTACAGGACAGGGTTGCCGGGGAGCTGTTTTTT.

This sequence joins TRBV14 and TRBJ2-7; possibly TRBD2 for D (5 bases). In germline, CDR1 is SGHDN, CDR2 FVKESK. V was shortened by 6 bases and J by 5 bases, with 20 bases between the two germline ends. This CDR3 is 15 amino acids long. The CDR3 loop reads CASSKTTLVSDEQYF. The CDR3 DNA is TGTGCCAGCAGTAAGACTACACTGGTGAGCGACGAGCAGTACTTC.

This clone was seen a handful of times. The V and J genes are TRBV7-9 and TRBJ2-4; TRBD1 agrees at 7 bases. V was pared by 5 bases and J by 0 bases, with 10 bases of the junction left unmatched. The CDR3 loop spans 17 amino acids. Germline V CDR1 and CDR2: SEHNR, FQNEAQ (reference sequence). Here the CDR3 reads CASSVRTGVVAKNIQYF. The CDR3 bases are TGTGCCAGCAGCGTACGAACAGGGGTGGTAGCCAAAAACATTCAGTACTTC.

The genes are TRBV10-3 and TRBJ1-1, with a tentative D call TRBD1 (6 bases). The CDR3 sequence is 11 residues long. Germline CDR1 is ENHRY and CDR2 is SYGVKD. Trimming removed 2 bases at V and 13 bases at J, with 11 bases between. The CDR3 DNA sequence: TGTGCCATCAGTGAGGGAAAACAGGGTTTCTTT. It yields the protein CAISEGKQGFF.

The rearrangement uses TRBV7-6 and TRBJ1-4; D is perhaps TRBD1 (5 bases). The V and J ends lost 2 bases and 4 bases respectively, with 14 bases between them. From germline, CDR1 is SGHVS and CDR2 FNYEAQ. CDR3 length: 16 amino acids. The CDR3 bases are TGTGCCAGCAGCTTATCGGAAGGGAGGGGTAATGAAAAACTGTTTTTT. Translation gives CASSLSEGRGNEKLFF. The full variable domain, with the rest looked up from reference TRBV7-6 and TRBJ1-4, is GAGVSQSPRYKVTKRGQDVALRCDPISGHVSLYWYRQALGQGPEFLTYFNYEAQQDKSGLPNDRFSAERPEGSISTLTIQRTEQRDSAMYRCASSLSEGRGNEKLFFGSGTQLSVL.

The chain employs TRBV2 and TRBJ1-4; 12 bases match TRBD1. This CDR3 region has 16 residues. Germline V gene lookup returns CDR1 SNHLY and CDR2 FYNNEI. The V gene end was trimmed by 4 bases and the J gene end by 8 bases; junction bases not matched to a gene: 8. CDR3 sequence: CASSAGTGGFKEKLFF. In DNA, the CDR3 is TGTGCCAGCAGTGCCGGGACAGGGGGCTTTAAGGAAAAACTGTTTTTT.

The chain combines TRBV19 with TRBJ1-5, with 8 nucleotides matching TRBD1. This CDR3 is built from 17 residues. The J segment lost 2 bases and the V segment lost 4 bases, leaving 10 bases of the junction unmatched. CDR1 and CDR2 from the germline V gene are LNHDA and SQIVND (reference sequence). The CDR3 sequence is CASSTRTGRMGNQPQHF. CDR3 bases: TGTGCCAGTAGTACGAGGACAGGGCGAATGGGCAATCAGCCCCAGCATTTT.

The genes are TRBV7-2 and TRBJ1-2; D is undetermined. V was pared by 5 bases and J by 7 bases, with 17 bases between. CDR1 and CDR2 from the germline V gene are SGHTA and FQGNSA. The CDR3 is 14 residues long. The CDR3 reads CASSPTPAQVGYTF. In DNA, the CDR3 is TGTGCCAGCAGCCCGACACCCGCCCAGGTTGGCTACACCTTC. The full variable domain, rest sourced from reference TRBV7-2 and TRBJ1-2, is GAGVSQSPSNKVTEKGKDVELRCDPISGHTALYWYRQSLGQGLEFLIYFQGNSAPDKSGLPSDRFSAERTGGSVSTLTIQRTQQEDSAVYLCASSPTPAQVGYTFGSGTRLTVV.

The chain couples TRBV10-1 to TRBJ2-2; 8 bases agree with TRBD2. V was pared by 6 bases and J by 6 bases, with 3 bases of the junction left unmatched. Germline V gene data show CDR1 as WNHNN and CDR2 as SYGVQD (reference sequence). This CDR3 has 13 residues. CDR3 coding DNA: TGCGCCAGCAGAGCGGGAGTAGCCGGGGAGCTGTTTTTT. This encodes CASRAGVAGELFF.

The chain combines TRBV6-5 with TRBJ2-7, with 7 bases fitting TRBD2. Germline V gene lookup returns CDR1 MNHEY and CDR2 SVGAGI. V lost 0 bases to trimming and J lost 4 bases; unmatched junction nucleotides: 6. The CDR3 totals 15 residues. CDR3 amino acids: CASSYSGTIEYEQYF. Written as DNA, the CDR3 is TGTGCCAGCAGTTACTCCGGGACTATTGAGTACGAGCAGTACTTC.

The rearrangement joins TRBV5-1 to TRBJ1-1, with TRBD1 as a possible D gene (6 bases). CDR3 length equals 14 residues. Per germline, CDR1 SGHRS and CDR2 YFSETQ. V was pared by 4 bases and J by 4 bases, with 14 bases between. CDR3 coding DNA: TGCGCCAGCAGCCTCAGGGGCCTGGGCACTGAAGCTTTCTTT. Translated: CASSLRGLGTEAFF.

The chain employs TRBV10-1 and TRBJ2-7; 10 nucleotides match TRBD1. V was pared by 3 bases and J by 1 base, with 9 bases of the junction left unmatched. This CDR3 is built from 17 residues. Germline V lookup: CDR1 WNHNN, CDR2 SYGVQD (reference sequence). CDR3 sequence: CASSDLGAGQGSYEQYF. Written as DNA, the CDR3 is TGCGCCAGCAGTGACCTCGGGGCGGGACAGGGGTCCTACGAGCAGTACTTC.

The chain couples TRBV28 to TRBJ2-7, with 7 bases identical to TRBD1. Germline-derived CDR1 and CDR2 are MDHEN and SYDVKM. The CDR3 length is 14 residues. The V segment lost 6 bases and the J segment 4 bases; nucleotides outside the gene matches: 9. CDR3: CASSWPGGKYEQYF. CDR3 coding DNA: TGTGCCAGCAGCTGGCCAGGGGGAAAGTACGAGCAGTACTTC.

This chain joins TRBV4-2 and TRBJ1-1, with D uncertain. CDR1 and CDR2 from the germline V gene are LGHNA and YNFKEQ. This CDR3 is 15 amino acids long. Trimming left V 1 base short and J 1 base short, with 10 bases between. Here the CDR3 DNA reads TGTGCCAGCAGCCAAGTTATGGCGGAGAACACTGAAGCTTTCTTT. This gives the protein CASSQVMAENTEAFF.

For the CDR3, the DNA is TGTGCCAGCAGCTTAATCCAGAACACTGAAGCTTTCTTT. Its protein is CASSLIQNTEAFF. This sequence joins TRBV7-9 and TRBJ1-1; unclear D gene. CDR1 is SEHNR, CDR2 FQNEAQ, per germline (reference sequence). Trimming shortened V by 2 bases and J by 1 base, and 5 bases separated the two germline ends. The CDR3 is 13 residues long.

V and J are TRBV7-8 and TRBJ1-4, with 8 bases that match TRBD1. Germline assignment: CDR1 SGHVS and CDR2 FQNEAQ. J was trimmed by 7 bases and V by 1 base; bases with no gene match: 5. The CDR3 extends over 15 amino acids. CDR3 region: CASSLGRDRSEKLFF. The CDR3 coding sequence is TGTGCCAGCAGCTTAGGCCGGGACAGGTCTGAAAAACTGTTTTTT.